This TCR beta chain was found in a study of blood T cells in healthy people across ages. Comment on this clonotype: Its antigen is as yet unknown.

The study's findings and limits: Estimates of diversity drawn from one million T cells were considered underestimates.

The use of a sample-barcoded 5' primer and a J-beta primer mix characterized a second PCR of 7 to 11 cycles. TCRdb recomputed calls from the 5' RACE reads with MiXCR, one row per CDR3 protein. This table holds 1.5 million to 2 million distinct CDR3 sequences, 39% found once. This receptor was identified in a human donor in good health. Sequencing was carried out using blood.

CDR3 DNA sequence: TGTGCCAGCAGCTTTAGTTTCTGGGACTCGAACACCGGGGAGCTGTTTTTT. Protein product: CASSFSFWDSNTGELFF. V and J are TRBV7-6 and TRBJ2-2, with D possibly matching TRBD2 (6 bases). Per germline, CDR1 SGHVS and CDR2 FNYEAQ. The CDR3 runs 17 residues. The V end was cut by 3 bases, the J end by 0 bases, with 14 bases between.